A single sample is the source of the 22 T cell receptor beta chains below, sequenced in a study of CXCR3-negative and CXCR3-positive naive CD8 T cells. 5' RACE with UMI labels generated the TRB cDNA libraries. TCRdb reanalyzed the 5' RACE reads and collapses them to one entry per CDR3 protein, without DNA. This sample's table reports tens of thousands of distinct CDR3 sequences. Sequenced input: naive CXCR3- CD8+ T cells from blood. As to subset: CD45RO-CCR7+CD27+CD95- naive CD8+ T cells lacking CXCR3 (TNR3-). These TCRs come from a human donor in good health. Some clones in this sample may be carry-over from other donors' samples.

This rearrangement joins TRBV5-6 to TRBJ1-1; the D call from TCRdb, TRBD1, cannot be confirmed without DNA. CDR3 length: 13 residues. CDR1 and CDR2 from the germline V gene are SGHDT and YYEEEE. The CDR3: CASSLRQGDEAFF.

The rearrangement uses TRBV7-8 and TRBJ1-2. The CDR3 spans 13 residues. CDR1 and CDR2 from the germline V gene are SGHVS and FQNEAQ. The CDR3 loop reads CASSLIEAYGYTF.

This chain connects TRBV29-1 to TRBJ1-2; checking the TCRdb D call of TRBD1 is not possible without DNA. The CDR3 has 13 residues. Germline V gene data show CDR1 as SQVTM and CDR2 as ANQGSEA. The CDR3 spells CSAPDRFPNGYTF.

J is TRBJ2-3 and V is TRBV5-6; the TCRdb call, TRBD1, lacks DNA for checking. This CDR3 is 17 amino acids long. CDR1 and CDR2 (germline): SGHDT, YYEEEE. This chain's CDR3 is CASSGGIKAESTDTQYF.

The chain recombines TRBV6-2 or TRBV6-3 with TRBJ2-1; TCRdb's assignment of TRBD2 cannot be checked, as there is no DNA. CDR1 and CDR2 from the germline V gene are MNHEY and SVGEGT. CDR3 size: 17 residues. The CDR3 region is CASSYSGGTSAYNEQFF.

V gene TRBV29-1 combines with J gene TRBJ1-2. Germline V gene lookup returns CDR1 SQVTM and CDR2 ANQGSEA. CDR3 length equals 11 residues. The CDR3 sequence: CSVVTDYGYTF.

The chain joins TRBV4-3 to TRBJ2-7; TCRdb proposes TRBD2, but this gene call is untestable without DNA. Germline V gene lookup returns CDR1 LGHNA and CDR2 YSLEER. The CDR3 consists of 16 residues. CDR3 region: CASSQELAGGLYEQYF.

This chain links TRBV7-9 with TRBJ1-6; TCRdb's D call of TRBD1 is untestable without DNA. The CDR3 contains 15 residues. The germline CDR1 and CDR2 sequences are SEHNR and FQNEAQ (reference sequence). The CDR3 spells CASSPFRRGDSPLHF.

Its frequency marks this clonotype as medium-sized. The chain recombines TRBV10-3 with TRBJ1-1; no DNA is available, so the TRBD1 call from TCRdb remains unchecked. Germline V CDR1 and CDR2: ENHRY, SYGVKD. The CDR3 runs to 15 residues. The CDR3 reads CAISGEGALPTEAFF.

The gene calls are TRBV7-9 and TRBJ2-2; TCRdb's D gene call, TRBD1, goes unchecked for lack of DNA. CDR3 length: 15 residues. CDR1 SEHNR and CDR2 FQNEAQ come from the germline V gene (reference sequence). CDR3 loop: CASSSWGDIDGELFF. The entire variable domain, with the rest obtained from reference TRBV7-9 and TRBJ2-2, is as follows: DTGVSQNPRHKITKRGQNVTFRCDPISEHNRLYWYRQTLGQGPEFLTYFQNEAQLEKSRLLSDRFSAERPKGSFSTLEIQRTEQGDSAMYLCASSSWGDIDGELFFGEGSRLTVL.

The chain carries TRBV7-9 and TRBJ2-1; TCRdb lists TRBD2, though no DNA is available to test this call. CDR1 SEHNR and CDR2 FQNEAQ come from the germline V gene (reference sequence). CDR3 length: 15 residues. CDR3 sequence reads: CASSFGQSRYNEQFF. The variable domain in full, completed from reference TRBV7-9 and TRBJ2-1, reads DTGVSQNPRHKITKRGQNVTFRCDPISEHNRLYWYRQTLGQGPEFLTYFQNEAQLEKSRLLSDRFSAERPKGSFSTLEIQRTEQGDSAMYLCASSFGQSRYNEQFFGPGTRLTVL.

The chain employs TRBV28 and TRBJ2-3. Germline V gene sequence: CDR1 MDHEN, CDR2 SYDVKM. This CDR3 region has 14 residues. CDR3 amino acids: CASSPESTGDTQYF. Based on the CDR3 plus reference TRBV28 and TRBJ2-3, the full variable domain is DVKVTQSSRYLVKRTGEKVFLECVQDMDHENMFWYRQDPGLGLRLIYFSYDVKMKEKGDIPEGYSVSREKKERFSLILESASTNQTSMYLCASSPESTGDTQYFGPGTRLTVL.

The genes are TRBV6-4 and TRBJ2-1. CDR1 and CDR2 from the germline V gene are MRHNA and SNTAGT. The CDR3 has 13 residues. The CDR3 here is CASSDDTYNEQFF.

The chain has TRBV28 and TRBJ1-5; TCRdb proposes TRBD1, but this gene call is untestable without DNA. The CDR3 is 14 amino acids. The germline V gene encodes CDR1 MDHEN and CDR2 SYDVKM. The CDR3 region is CASSPGGSNQPQHF. The full variable domain, its missing parts supplied by reference TRBV28 and TRBJ1-5, is DVKVTQSSRYLVKRTGEKVFLECVQDMDHENMFWYRQDPGLGLRLIYFSYDVKMKEKGDIPEGYSVSREKKERFSLILESASTNQTSMYLCASSPGGSNQPQHFGDGTRLSIL.

CDR3 in amino acids: CASSLERVSGYYGYTF. The rearrangement uses TRBV7-8 and TRBJ1-2. Looked up from germline, CDR1 is SGHVS and CDR2 is FQNEAQ. The length of the CDR3 is 16 residues.

This chain links TRBV11-2 with TRBJ2-7; TCRdb proposes TRBD1, but this gene call is untestable without DNA. In germline, CDR1 is SGHAT, CDR2 FQNNGV. This CDR3 contains 13 residues. This chain's CDR3 is CASSVRDSYEQYF.

This chain uses TRBV28 with TRBJ2-1; TCRdb indicates TRBD2, and absent DNA this call remains unverified. CDR3 length: 18 amino acids. Germline CDR1 is MDHEN and CDR2 is SYDVKM. The CDR3 protein is CASSLGVAGGPTYNEQFF. The entire variable domain, with the rest obtained from reference TRBV28 and TRBJ2-1, is as follows: DVKVTQSSRYLVKRTGEKVFLECVQDMDHENMFWYRQDPGLGLRLIYFSYDVKMKEKGDIPEGYSVSREKKERFSLILESASTNQTSMYLCASSLGVAGGPTYNEQFFGPGTRLTVL.

The J gene is TRBJ1-1, the V gene TRBV11-3; TCRdb's D call of TRBD1 is untestable without DNA. Germline CDR1 SGHNT, CDR2 YENEEA. The CDR3 is 15 amino acids. CDR3 sequence: CASSPETGENTEAFF.

CDR3 sequence: CASSLTSGGITEQFF. The rearrangement links TRBV5-1 to TRBJ2-1; TCRdb lists TRBD2, though no DNA is available to test this call. This CDR3 contains 15 residues. Germline V gene lookup returns CDR1 SGHRS and CDR2 YFSETQ.

This CDR3 is CARPRIQETQYF. The V gene is TRBV5-1, the J gene TRBJ2-5; TCRdb outputs TRBD1, but without DNA this stays unchecked. The CDR3 runs to 12 residues. Germline V gene lookup returns CDR1 SGHRS and CDR2 YFSETQ. Filled out from reference TRBV5-1 and TRBJ2-5, the complete variable domain reads KAGVTQTPRYLIKTRGQQVTLSCSPISGHRSVSWYQQTPGQGLQFLFEYFSETQRNKGNFPGRFSGRQFSNSRSEMNVSTLELGDSALYLCARPRIQETQYFGPGTRLLVL.

Measured by frequency, this clonotype is medium-sized. The CDR3 sequence is CASSLGRVMNTEAFF. J is TRBJ1-1 and V is TRBV27. The CDR3 covers 15 residues. CDR1 and CDR2 (germline): MNHEY, SMNVEV (reference sequence).

J is TRBJ2-3 and V is TRBV29-1; there is no DNA to check the TCRdb D call of TRBD2. CDR3 length: 18 amino acids. Germline V gene lookup returns CDR1 SQVTM and CDR2 ANQGSEA. This CDR3 is CSVHSPGLAGGQADTQYF.